Below are 19 T cell receptor beta chains sequenced from a single sample in a study of T-cell reconstitution after alpha-beta-depleted transplantation in children. The TCRbeta library was prepared with unique molecular identifiers. In TCRdb, the PCR reads were re-called with MiXCR into one record per CDR3 protein. The repertoire holds about 91,000 distinct CDR3 sequences, approximately 8.4% seen once, with 6.9% in the top ten. The sample consisted of PBMCs from the stem cell graft donor, taken from the stem cell graft. The receptors come from a human donor who donated a stem cell graft to a child with congenital amegakaryocytic thrombocytopenia.

This clonotype was counted ten times or more. This chain uses TRBV6-5 with TRBJ2-7, with 9 bases aligning to TRBD2. Germline loops: CDR1 MNHEY, CDR2 SVGAGI. V lost 4 bases, J lost 1 base, and 8 bases stayed unmatched. CDR3 size: 16 residues. The CDR3 nucleotides read TGTGCCAGCAGTTCAACCGGGACTAGCACTTCCTACGAGCAGTACTTC. The encoded protein is CASSSTGTSTSYEQYF.

This clonotype was seen many times. This sequence joins TRBV10-3 and TRBJ2-7, with a possible D match to TRBD2 (6 bases). Germline-derived CDR1 and CDR2 are ENHRY and SYGVKD. Trimming cost V 4 bases and J 4 bases, with 11 bases left between them. The CDR3 totals 13 residues. CDR3 loop: CAISGGDAYEQYF. DNA for the CDR3: TGTGCCATCAGTGGGGGGGACGCTTACGAGCAGTACTTC.

This clonotype was counted between two and nine times. The chain combines TRBV5-1 with TRBJ2-1, with D possibly called TRBD1 or TRBD2 (5 bases each). The V gene lost 2 bases and the J gene lost 4 bases, with 13 bases spanning the gap. From germline, CDR1 is SGHRS and CDR2 YFSETQ. The CDR3 sequence is 15 residues long. CDR3 bases: TGCGCCAGCAGCTTTCGGGGACCGGCTTACAATGAGCAGTTCTTC. Encoded protein: CASSFRGPAYNEQFF.

The CDR3 reads CSAYSRLADAPGTQYF. The DNA for the CDR3 is TGCAGTGCCTACTCGAGACTAGCGGATGCTCCGGGGACCCAGTACTTC. The rearrangement joins TRBV20-1 to TRBJ2-5; 9 bases agree with TRBD2. Germline trimming cut 6 bases from V and 7 bases from J; bases unmatched to any gene: 18. Germline lookup yields CDR1 DFQATT and CDR2 SNEGSKA (reference sequence). This CDR3 has 16 amino acids.

This clonotype was seen at least ten times. The chain is built from TRBV19 and TRBJ2-2; D gene uncertain. This CDR3 contains 12 residues. Germline-derived CDR1 and CDR2 are LNHDA and SQIVND (reference sequence). V lost 6 bases and J 8 bases, leaving 10 bases between the germline ends. The CDR3 protein is CASRPSLGELFF. The CDR3, as DNA: TGTGCCAGTAGACCCTCCTTAGGGGAGCTGTTTTTT. Complete variable domain (other parts from reference TRBV19 and TRBJ2-2): DGGITQSPKYLFRKEGQNVTLSCEQNLNHDAMYWYRQDPGQGLRLIYYSQIVNDFQKGDIAEGYSVSREKKESFPLTVTSAQKNPTAFYLCASRPSLGELFFGEGSRLTVL.

This clonotype was seen many times. The chain joins TRBV7-2 to TRBJ2-1; 8 bases line up with TRBD1. The J segment lost 8 bases and the V segment lost 4 bases, leaving 7 bases of the junction unmatched. CDR1 SGHTA and CDR2 FQGNSA come from the germline V gene. The CDR3 contains 14 residues. The CDR3 spells CASSWDRIGDEQFF. DNA for the CDR3: TGTGCCAGCAGCTGGGACAGGATAGGCGATGAGCAGTTCTTC.

This clonotype was recorded at least ten times. J is TRBJ2-5 and V is TRBV20-1; 7 nucleotides line up with TRBD2. Trimming at V came to 6 bases and at J to 2 bases, leaving 12 bases not matched to a gene. CDR1 is DFQATT and CDR2 is SNEGSKA in the germline V gene (reference sequence). This CDR3 region has 15 residues. DNA of the CDR3: TGCAGTGCGGCCCCAGCGGGGACCATTCAAGAGACCCAGTACTTC. Amino acids: CSAAPAGTIQETQYF.

This clonotype was seen ten or more times. The V gene is TRBV20-1, the J gene TRBJ1-1; the D is unclear. V was clipped by 3 bases and J by 3 bases, with 14 bases between them. Germline assignment: CDR1 DFQATT and CDR2 SNEGSKA (reference sequence). The CDR3 covers 14 residues. The CDR3 sequence is CSASASTADTEAFF. DNA of the CDR3: TGCAGTGCTAGTGCCTCAACAGCGGACACTGAAGCTTTCTTT.

This clonotype was picked up many times. The J gene is TRBJ2-5, the V gene TRBV7-9; tentatively, D is TRBD1 (5 bases). Germline CDR1 is SEHNR and CDR2 is FQNEAQ (reference sequence). The CDR3 is 13 residues long. Trimming removed 5 bases at V and 5 bases at J, with 12 bases between. DNA for the CDR3: TGTGCCAGCAGCACAGGACAAGCGGAGACCCAGTACTTC. The encoded protein is CASSTGQAETQYF. Looking up the rest from reference TRBV7-9 and TRBJ2-5 gives the full variable domain: DTGVSQNPRHKITKRGQNVTFRCDPISEHNRLYWYRQTLGQGPEFLTYFQNEAQLEKSRLLSDRFSAERPKGSFSTLEIQRTEQGDSAMYLCASSTGQAETQYFGPGTRLLVL.

The rearrangement uses TRBV4-2 and TRBJ2-5, with TRBD2 matching over 14 bases. Germline-derived CDR1 and CDR2 are LGHNA and YNFKEQ. J gave up 7 bases and V 4 bases, and 8 bases lay outside the gene matches. This CDR3 has 16 residues. The CDR3 DNA reads as TGTGCCAGCAGCCTCGGGACTAGCGGGAGTAAAGCGACCCAGTACTTC. Encoded protein: CASSLGTSGSKATQYF.

V gene TRBV6-6 combines with J gene TRBJ1-2; 8 nucleotides match TRBD1. CDR1 is MNHNY, CDR2 SVGAGI, per germline (reference sequence). The CDR3 length is 12 residues. The trim removed 6 bases at V and 8 bases at J, leaving 5 bases unmatched. The CDR3 nucleotides are TGTGCCAGCAGAGCGGACAGGGCAGGCTACACCTTC. Residues: CASRADRAGYTF.

As for this clonotype: It may be a read error: a sequence one base away is much more abundant. The chain uses TRBV20-1 and TRBJ2-1; 9 positions match TRBD2. CDR3 length: 17 amino acids. From germline, CDR1 is DFQATT and CDR2 SNEGSKA (reference sequence). This CDR3 is CCASRAGLAGTSDQQFF. The CDR3 DNA reads as TGCTGTGCTAGTCGCGCGGGCCTAGCGGGGACTTCTGATCAGCAGTTCTTC.

This clonotype was detected many times. The chain has TRBV27 and TRBJ2-3; unclear D gene. The CDR3 has 13 amino acids. Per germline, CDR1 MNHEY and CDR2 SMNVEV (reference sequence). Trimming took 6 bases from V and 1 from J, leaving 8 bases between them. CDR3 sequence: CASSPRRTDTQYF. In DNA form, the CDR3 reads TGTGCCAGCAGCCCACGTCGCACAGATACGCAGTATTTT.

This clonotype has a count of ten or more. This chain connects TRBV27 to TRBJ2-5; unclear D gene. Trimming took off 0 bases at V and 1 base at J, with 6 bases between the two ends. CDR3 length equals 14 residues. CDR1 and CDR2 from the germline V gene are MNHEY and SMNVEV (reference sequence). The CDR3, as DNA: TGTGCCAGCAGTTTATCCGGAGTCCAAGAGACCCAGTACTTC. Amino acid sequence: CASSLSGVQETQYF.

This clonotype was recorded many times. The V and J genes are TRBV20-1 and TRBJ1-1, with 9 bases matching TRBD1. Germline trimming cut 4 bases from V and 9 bases from J; bases unmatched to any gene: 9. Germline CDR1 DFQATT, CDR2 SNEGSKA (reference sequence). CDR3 length: 13 residues. The CDR3 DNA reads as TGCAGTGCTACACCGGGACAGGGATCCCAAGCTTTCTTT. This sequence encodes CSATPGQGSQAFF.

The CDR3 here is CASSQGPGDGAYEQYF. Written as DNA, the CDR3 is TGCGCCAGCAGCCAAGGGCCGGGGGATGGGGCCTACGAGCAGTACTTC. The chain carries TRBV4-3 and TRBJ2-7; D perhaps matches TRBD2 (6 bases). Per germline, CDR1 LGHNA and CDR2 YSLEER. The CDR3 extends over 16 amino acids. V was trimmed by 1 base and J by 2 bases, leaving 15 bases between them.

This clonotype was observed at least ten times. The V and J genes are TRBV12-3 or TRBV12-4 and TRBJ2-5; D is uncertain. Trimming left V 5 bases short and J 5 bases short, with 12 bases between. This CDR3 spans 13 amino acids. In DNA, the CDR3 is TGTGCCAGCAGTCCCCAGGTCCAGGAGACCCAGTACTTC. It encodes CASSPQVQETQYF.

This clonotype was picked up many times. J is TRBJ2-2 and V is TRBV12-3 or TRBV12-4; 7 bases match TRBD2. Losses at the gene ends were 8 bases for V and 2 bases for J; bases not matched to a gene: 17. The CDR3 spans 18 residues. CDR3 sequence (DNA): TGTGCCAGCGGGGGACGCGCGGGAGTTCTTGTAAACACCGGGGAGCTGTTTTTT. Its protein is CASGGRAGVLVNTGELFF.

This clonotype was observed at least ten times. V gene TRBV28 combines with J gene TRBJ2-7; perhaps TRBD2 as D (6 bases). This CDR3 region has 13 residues. Germline V gives CDR1 MDHEN, CDR2 SYDVKM. Trimming left V 6 bases short and J 3 bases short, with 12 bases between. The CDR3 region has the DNA TGTGCCAGCAGCCTCGGGACTTTCTACGAGCAGTACTTC. Its protein is CASSLGTFYEQYF.